The rows below give T cell receptor beta chains drawn from one sample of a study of blood T cell repertoires in COVID-19. Sequencing was performed with immunoSEQ multiplex PCR; in TCRdb, only in-frame clones are kept and a portion is missing. This repertoire shows 130,000 to 150,000 clones, 75% to 90% found once; its top ten account for about 6.5%. Source material: peripheral blood. These receptors all stem from a man at least 80 years old with acute or convalescent COVID-19. Both conserved end residues are part of each CDR3. Fields, in order: D gene, V gene, clone size, J gene, CDR3 protein, CDR3 DNA. A D gene is named only where the DNA matches it firmly. Only part of the rows carry a size: once, few, many, or a class if the clone is expanded.

TRBD2	TRBV5-1	NA	TRBJ2-7	CASSLVVSGSYEQYF	TGCGCCAGCAGCTTGGTGGTTAGCGGGAGTTACGAGCAGTACTTC
TRBD1	TRBV23-1	once	TRBJ2-5	CASSHPTGAGLETQYF	TGCGCCAGCAGTCATCCGACAGGGGCCGGTTTGGAGACCCAGTACTTC
TRBD1	TRBV6-5	NA	TRBJ2-1	CASSYDRASYNEQFF	TGTGCCAGCAGTTACGACAGGGCGTCCTACAATGAGCAGTTCTTC
TRBD1	TRBV5-5	NA	TRBJ1-2	CASSLDRGNYGYTF	TGTGCCAGCAGCTTGGACAGGGGAAACTATGGCTACACCTTC
TRBD1	TRBV2	NA	TRBJ1-4	CASSGVWTGTNEKLFF	TGTGCCAGCAGTGGGGTCTGGACAGGGACTAATGAAAAACTGTTTTTT
TRBD1	TRBV5-1	NA	TRBJ1-6	CASTYSGRQGNSPLHF	TGCGCCAGCACCTATTCTGGGCGACAGGGGAATTCACCCCTCCACTTT
TRBD1	TRBV28	NA	TRBJ1-5	CASSPVRQGGDQPQHF	TGTGCCAGCAGCCCGGTTCGACAGGGAGGAGATCAGCCCCAGCATTTT
NA	TRBV29-1	NA	TRBJ2-7	CSVRGLGGGKATYEQYF	TGCAGCGTTCGGGGACTAGGGGGCGGGAAAGCAACCTACGAGCAGTACTTC
TRBD2	TRBV5-1	NA	TRBJ2-1	CASSLAGTSGFHEQFF	TGCGCCAGCAGCTTGGCCGGGACTAGCGGTTTTCATGAGCAGTTCTTC
NA	TRBV19	NA	TRBJ1-5	CASSYRDQPQHF	TGTGCCAGTAGTTACAGGGATCAGCCCCAGCATTTT
NA	TRBV10-2	NA	TRBJ2-7	CTSSSGQGAYEQYF	TGCACCAGCAGTTCCGGTCAAGGAGCCTACGAGCAGTACTTC
NA	TRBV4-1	NA	TRBJ1-2	CASSQDPGYGYTF	TGCGCCAGCAGCCAAGACCCCGGGTATGGCTACACCTTC
NA	TRBV9	NA	TRBJ1-6	CASSVEGISPLHF	TGTGCCAGCAGCGTAGAGGGGATTTCACCCCTCCACTTT
NA	TRBV19	NA	TRBJ1-4	CASSIPIGPRSEKLFF	TGTGCCAGTAGTATTCCTATTGGGCCCCGAAGCGAAAAACTGTTTTTT
NA	TRBV7-9	NA	TRBJ1-3	CASSSRQSGVLGSGNTIYF	TGTGCCAGCAGCTCAAGACAGTCGGGCGTACTCGGCTCTGGAAACACCATATATTTT
NA	TRBV7-3	NA	TRBJ2-3	CASSSLGATDTQYF	TGTGCCAGCAGCTCCTTGGGGGCCACAGATACGCAGTATTTT
TRBD1	TRBV7-2	NA	TRBJ1-3	CASSQGQGRNTIYF	TGTGCCAGCAGCCAAGGACAGGGTAGGAACACCATATATTTT
NA	TRBV27	NA	TRBJ2-1	CASSLGRESYNEQFF	TGTGCCAGCAGCCTGGGGCGGGAATCCTACAATGAGCAGTTCTTC
TRBD1	TRBV19	NA	TRBJ1-2	CASSILDRVGYTF	TGTGCCAGTAGTATACTGGACAGGGTTGGCTACACCTTC
NA	TRBV7-8	NA	TRBJ1-2	CASSLELTAYGYTF	TGTGCCAGCAGCTTAGAGTTGACAGCCTATGGCTACACCTTC
NA	TRBV2	NA	TRBJ1-1	CASSSTPNTEAFF	TGTGCCAGCAGTTCTACTCCGAACACTGAAGCTTTCTTT
NA	TRBV13	NA	TRBJ1-1	CASSFPHGGKNTEAFF	TGTGCCAGCAGCTTTCCCCACGGAGGAAAGAACACTGAAGCTTTCTTT
NA	TRBV9	NA	TRBJ2-7	CASSSYPFYEQYF	TGTGCCAGCAGCTCTTATCCCTTCTACGAGCAGTACTTC